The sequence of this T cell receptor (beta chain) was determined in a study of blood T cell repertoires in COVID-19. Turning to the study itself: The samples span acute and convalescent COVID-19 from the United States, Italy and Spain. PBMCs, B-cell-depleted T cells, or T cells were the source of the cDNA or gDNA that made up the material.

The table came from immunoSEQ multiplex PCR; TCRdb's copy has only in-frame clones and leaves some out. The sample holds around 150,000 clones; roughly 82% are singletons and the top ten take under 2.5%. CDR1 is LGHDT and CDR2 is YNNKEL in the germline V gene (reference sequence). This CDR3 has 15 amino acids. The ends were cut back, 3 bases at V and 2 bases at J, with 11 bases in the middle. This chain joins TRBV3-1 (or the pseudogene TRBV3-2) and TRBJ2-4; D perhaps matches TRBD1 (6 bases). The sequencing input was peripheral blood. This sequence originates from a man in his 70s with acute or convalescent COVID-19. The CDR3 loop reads CASSQTGATKNIQYF. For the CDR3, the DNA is TGTGCCAGCAGCCAGACAGGAGCCACCAAAAACATTCAGTACTTC.